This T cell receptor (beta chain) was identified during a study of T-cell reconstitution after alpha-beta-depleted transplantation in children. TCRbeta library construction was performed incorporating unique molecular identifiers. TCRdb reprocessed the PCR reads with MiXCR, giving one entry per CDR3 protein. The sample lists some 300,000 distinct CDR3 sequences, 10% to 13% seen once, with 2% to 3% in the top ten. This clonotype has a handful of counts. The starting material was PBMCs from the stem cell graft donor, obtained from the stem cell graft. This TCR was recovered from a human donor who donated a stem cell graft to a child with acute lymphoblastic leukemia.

CDR3 in amino acids: CASSQVLSGSGEQYF. The CDR3, as DNA: TGCGCCAGCAGCCAAGTCCTTAGCGGGAGCGGGGAGCAGTACTTC. The chain recombines TRBV4-3 with TRBJ2-7, with 9 bases lining up with TRBD2. V shed 1 base, J shed 7 bases, and the junction held 8 bases outside the gene matches. This CDR3 is built from 15 residues. The germline V gene has CDR1 LGHNA and CDR2 YSLEER.